Sequencing of this TCR beta chain was carried out in a study of T cell repertoires in cytomegalovirus infection. Turning to the study itself: CMV infection and matching HLA type were both indicated by public TCR beta signatures.

TCRdb called the reads again in MiXCR, with one record for every CDR3 protein. The table includes over 300,000 distinct CDR3 sequences, 17% detected once. V was clipped by 6 bases and J by 2 bases, with 20 bases between them. The CDR3 contains 17 residues. CDR1 is MRHNA, CDR2 SNTAGT, per germline. V is TRBV6-4 and J is TRBJ2-1; tentatively, D is TRBD1 (6 bases). The receptor was derived from a human donor in good health (CMV status not recorded). Some clones in this sample may be carry-over from other donors' samples. The sequencing sample was made of PBMCs. The CDR3 sequence is CASSEEPDGTPYNEQFF. The DNA of the CDR3 is TGTGCCAGCAGCGAAGAGCCGGATGGGACACCCTACAATGAGCAGTTCTTC.